This TCR beta chain was found in a study of Tregs in tolerant kidney transplant recipients. In the study overall: CD4+CD25+CD127- cells came from roughly 3-day belatacept mixed lymphocyte reactions, some with approximately five-day graft donor restimulation. Recipient cells were told from donor cells by antibody staining. Study-wide results and caveats: No direct test of biological reproducibility was done here. Activated donor B cell expansion appeared to reveal the most relevant donor-specific TCRbeta repertoire.

Concerning this clone itself: Its matching antigen is unknown.

Trimming took off 7 bases at V and 2 bases at J, with 9 bases between the two ends. CDR1 MNHNS and CDR2 SASEGT come from the germline V gene. CDR3 length: 12 amino acids. Profiling relied on immunoSEQ multiplex PCR, and the TCRdb table lists in-frame clones only, not all of them. The top ten hold approximately 2.4% of the sample, which has just over 30,000 clones, over 65% seen once. The specimen sequenced was Tregs from blood cultured with allogeneic cells. The chain combines TRBV6-1 with TRBJ2-7; D is undetermined. This TCR was sampled from a human donor in good health. CDR3 sequence: CASTDRPYEQYF. Written as DNA, the CDR3 is TGTGCCAGCACGGACCGACCCTACGAGCAGTACTTC.